The next 16 T cell receptor beta chains were all read from a single sample in a study of T cell responses to AZD1222 COVID-19 vaccine. TCRdb's table, derived via immunoSEQ multiplex PCR, lists solely in-frame clones and lacks some. In the table there are 130,000 to 150,000 clones, approximately 89% of which are singletons. The sequencing used peripheral blood, collected on day 0 of AZD1222 vaccination. Receptors originate from an adult in good health.

The chain joins TRBV6-5 to TRBJ1-5; no clear D gene. The CDR3 has 12 residues. Trimming pared 9 bases from V and 4 bases from J, leaving 10 bases between. Germline-derived CDR1 and CDR2 are MNHEY and SVGAGI. The CDR3 protein is CASRNPNQPQHF. CDR3 in DNA: TGTGCCAGTCGGAACCCGAATCAGCCCCAGCATTTT.

This clone showed up just once. This chain connects TRBV5-1 to TRBJ1-1; 9 bases fit TRBD1. CDR1 is SGHRS, CDR2 YFSETQ, per germline. CDR3 length: 16 residues. V dropped 4 bases and J dropped 6; count of bases not matched to a gene: 13. As DNA, the CDR3 is TGCGCCAGCAGCCCCCCCGGGACAGGGACCCCTCCTGAAGCTTTCTTT. Its protein is CASSPPGTGTPPEAFF. Complete variable domain (other parts from reference TRBV5-1 and TRBJ1-1): KAGVTQTPRYLIKTRGQQVTLSCSPISGHRSVSWYQQTPGQGLQFLFEYFSETQRNKGNFPGRFSGRQFSNSRSEMNVSTLELGDSALYLCASSPPGTGTPPEAFFGQGTRLTVV.

V is TRBV28 and J is TRBJ2-6; unclear D gene. Germline assignment: CDR1 MDHEN and CDR2 SYDVKM. The CDR3 length is 14 residues. V gave up 3 bases and J gave up 4 bases, with 7 bases separating them. The CDR3 DNA reads TGTGCCAGCAGTTTCCTCCCCGGGGCCAACGTCCTGACTTTC. This encodes CASSFLPGANVLTF. Variable domain in full (rest from reference TRBV28 and TRBJ2-6): DVKVTQSSRYLVKRTGEKVFLECVQDMDHENMFWYRQDPGLGLRLIYFSYDVKMKEKGDIPEGYSVSREKKERFSLILESASTNQTSMYLCASSFLPGANVLTFGAGSRLTVL.

V usage is TRBV29-1 and J usage is TRBJ2-5; 10 bases match TRBD2. The length of the CDR3 is 13 residues. V lost 7 bases to trimming and J lost 1 base; unmatched junction nucleotides: 3. Per germline, CDR1 SQVTM and CDR2 ANQGSEA. CDR3 nucleotide sequence: TGCAGCGCCACTAGCGGGGTCCAAGAGACCCAGTACTTC. Translating it yields CSATSGVQETQYF.

The gene calls are TRBV5-1 and TRBJ2-3, with 10 bases matching TRBD2. Germline V CDR1 and CDR2: SGHRS, YFSETQ. The CDR3 covers 16 residues. The ends lost 0 bases at V and 4 bases at J; junction bases unmatched: 5. The CDR3, as DNA: TGCGCCAGCAGCTTGGTGGCTAGCGGGAGTTCAGATACGCAGTATTTT. This gives the protein CASSLVASGSSDTQYF. The variable domain in full, completed from reference TRBV5-1 and TRBJ2-3, reads KAGVTQTPRYLIKTRGQQVTLSCSPISGHRSVSWYQQTPGQGLQFLFEYFSETQRNKGNFPGRFSGRQFSNSRSEMNVSTLELGDSALYLCASSLVASGSSDTQYFGPGTRLTVL.

The chain is built from TRBV6-1 and TRBJ2-5; D not resolved. V lost 3 bases to trimming and J lost 7 bases, with 24 bases between them. The CDR3 totals 17 residues. The germline V gene encodes CDR1 MNHNS and CDR2 SASEGT. CDR3 in DNA: TGTGCCAGCAGTGATCCTGGCCGACCGGCTGGTGGTAGGACCCAGTACTTC. Protein product: CASSDPGRPAGGRTQYF.

DNA of the CDR3: TGTGCCAGCAGCCCTAGCTTATTCTCTGGGGCCAACGTCCTGACTTTC. It is translated as CASSPSLFSGANVLTF. The rearrangement joins TRBV7-8 to TRBJ2-6; D is possibly TRBD2 (5 bases). Per germline, CDR1 SGHVS and CDR2 FQNEAQ. The CDR3 is made up of 16 amino acids. The V end lost 5 bases, the J end lost 0 bases, and 11 bases lay between the germline ends.

This sequence joins TRBV4-1 and TRBJ1-3; D not certain. The CDR3 runs 14 residues. Germline V gives CDR1 MGHRA, CDR2 YSYEKL. The germline V and J ends were trimmed by 7 bases and 1 base, with 11 bases remaining between them. The CDR3 spells CASTNPGSGNTIYF. DNA of the CDR3: TGCGCCAGCACCAACCCAGGATCTGGAAACACCATATATTTT.

The V and J genes are TRBV7-3 and TRBJ1-2, with unresolved D. There are 13 residues in the CDR3. Germline values: CDR1 SGHTA, CDR2 FQGTGA. V dropped 0 bases and J dropped 4 bases, with 6 bases sitting between them. CDR3 amino acids: CASSLTTAYGYTF. CDR3 nucleotide sequence: TGTGCCAGCAGCTTAACCACGGCCTATGGCTACACCTTC. The full variable domain, its missing parts supplied by reference TRBV7-3 and TRBJ1-2, is GAGVSQTPSNKVTEKGKYVELRCDPISGHTALYWYRQSLGQGPEFLIYFQGTGAADDSGLPNDRFFAVRPEGSVSTLKIQRTERGDSAVYLCASSLTTAYGYTFGSGTRLTVV.

The chain couples TRBV25-1 to TRBJ2-3; 8 positions match TRBD2. The CDR3 covers 18 residues. Germline V gene lookup returns CDR1 MGHDK and CDR2 SYGVNS. V lost 6 bases, J lost 4 bases, and 18 bases stayed unmatched. CDR3 sequence (DNA): TGTGCCAGCAGCGGGGCGCGAGCGGGGGCCAGGGCGGCAGATACGCAGTATTTT. As protein: CASSGARAGARAADTQYF.

This clone was observed once. The chain is built from TRBV11-3 and TRBJ1-1; D is unclear. V was clipped by 2 bases and J by 9 bases, with 7 bases between them. Germline assignment: CDR1 SGHNT and CDR2 YENEEA. The CDR3 consists of 11 residues. The CDR3, as DNA: TGTGCCAGCAGCTTAAAGGGTAAAGCTTTCTTT. Translation: CASSLKGKAFF.

This clone was recorded a few times. The chain has TRBV27 and TRBJ2-7, with TRBD2 matching over 8 bases. Germline trimming cut 3 bases from V and 7 bases from J; bases unmatched to any gene: 20. Germline V lookup: CDR1 MNHEY, CDR2 SMNVEV (reference sequence). The length of the CDR3 is 18 residues. CDR3 bases: TGTGCCAGCAGTTTGGCCGCCGGGGGGGCCGGGCTGACCCGGGAGCAGTACTTC. It specifies CASSLAAGGAGLTREQYF.

V gene TRBV24-1 combines with J gene TRBJ2-1; possibly TRBD2 for D (5 bases). The CDR3 has 14 amino acids. Trimming took off 5 bases at V and 7 bases at J, with 14 bases between the two ends. Germline CDR1 and CDR2: KGHDR and SFDVKD. DNA for the CDR3: TGTGCCACCAGTGTCACTAGTAGTATGAATGAGCAGTTCTTC. Translating it yields CATSVTSSMNEQFF.

The gene calls are TRBV3-1 (or the pseudogene TRBV3-2) and TRBJ1-2; D call uncertain. V lost 0 bases, J lost 4 bases, and 9 bases lay in between. CDR1 and CDR2 from the germline V gene are LGHDT and YNNKEL (reference sequence). The CDR3 extends over 14 amino acids. The CDR3 is CASSQEAKAYGYTF. The CDR3 DNA reads TGTGCCAGCAGCCAAGAGGCGAAGGCCTATGGCTACACCTTC.

This chain joins TRBV19 and TRBJ1-2; D perhaps matches TRBD1 (6 bases). CDR1 LNHDA and CDR2 SQIVND come from the germline V gene (reference sequence). The CDR3 is 12 amino acids. With 6 bases removed from V and 5 bases from J, the gap between germline ends came to 10 bases. CDR3 region: CASSRGGYGYTF. CDR3 DNA sequence: TGTGCCAGTAGCCGAGGGGGTTATGGCTACACCTTC.

The chain employs TRBV6-5 and TRBJ1-1; TRBD1 matches 11 bases. Germline values: CDR1 MNHEY, CDR2 SVGAGI. With V trimmed by 10 bases and J by 0 bases, 7 bases remained unmatched. The CDR3 has 15 amino acids. Here the CDR3 reads CATRTGGSVNTEAFF. CDR3 sequence (DNA): TGTGCCACCCGGACAGGGGGCAGCGTGAACACTGAAGCTTTCTTT.